This T cell receptor beta chain appears in the sequencing data of a study of T cell repertoires in aging, cancer and after chemotherapy (dated by TCRdb to the late 2010s). General notes on the study: The donors fell into six age groups ranging from 30 or younger to 70 or older, and each group had at least three individuals. In the hematological group, paired pre- and post-chemotherapy samples were obtained from chronic lymphocytic leukemia patients treated with fludarabine- or bendamustine-based regimens. Millions of TCR reads were contained in the full dataset. The study profiled peripheral blood TCR beta repertoires from healthy donors and cancer patients to examine immunoaging and T cell reconstitution after chemotherapy. The cohort comprised 200 to 250 cancer patients, 94 with hematological and around 120 with solid cancers, plus 95 healthy donors as a reference group.

Concerning this clonotype: This receptor's antigen is unknown. Within one base of it there is no much larger clone, and no base qualities were kept.

The cysteine opens and the phenylalanine closes a CDR3 of 12 amino acids. Only CDR3 DNA remains: 36 bases, in frame from the first base. The germline V gene sets CDR1 to KGHDR and CDR2 to SFDVKD. Trimming removed 6 bases from V and 8 bases from J, leaving 10 bases between the germline ends. Rearranged TRB sequences spanning V, D and J segments were amplified by multiplex touch-down PCR using a mixed TRB-A/B primer pool. Two consecutive PCR reactions with Phusion HS II polymerase added Illumina adapters and sample indices to the amplicons. Amplicons were gel-purified using the NucleoSpin Gel and PCR Clean-up kit and were subsequently checked with Qubit and an Agilent 2100 Bioanalyzer. Sequencing of libraries was carried out on an Illumina MiSeq in 600-cycle, single-indexed, paired-end runs. As for the original processing: MiXCR versions 2.12 and 3.0.5 were used to process TRB sequences. Each unique CDR3 nucleotide sequence was counted as one clone, and only productive sequences with at least two reads were retained. Shannon diversity, evenness, clonality (one minus evenness), and alpha-parameterized diversity profiles from alpha 0 to 5 were included as repertoire metrics. The IGoR algorithm was used to calculate generation probabilities for clones in the paired samples taken before and after chemotherapy. TCRdb cleaned the public reads at Q25 with fastp, built clones with MiXCR and kept in-frame beta chains. All rows with the same CDR3 protein become a single entry with the most common DNA and genes. The V and J calls follow TCRdb's processing rather than the paper's. For this sample there are thousands of distinct CDR3 sequences; roughly 20% appear just once. Jointly, the top ten make up about 8.5% of the sample.

General findings and caveats noted by the study authors: In both cancer cohorts, the median generation probability rose over the chemotherapy interval, which suggests that the repertoire was reconstituted through rebound thymic output. According to the authors, the repertoire data do not permit conclusions about immunological memory after chemotherapy. Untreated patients with hematological or solid cancers showed significantly lower blood TCR diversity and higher clonality than age-matched healthy donors. In healthy donors, the decline in TCR diversity with age was mainly explained by loss of richness, whereas in cancer patients loss of evenness was also found to contribute. Lymphoid organ infiltration was present in hematological cancer patients, and this infiltration may itself impair thymic emigration or peripheral T cell expansion.

Instead of sorted cells or RNA, genomic DNA extracted from peripheral blood served as the source for amplifying TCR beta rearrangements. The material sequenced was blood. The clonotype comes from a human donor with a blood cancer. The rearranged chain carries TRBV24-1 and TRBJ2-1, and possibly TRBD2, on 6 matching bases. The CDR3 region: CATSSSVDEQFF. The bases read TGTGCCACCAGTTCTAGCGTAGATGAGCAGTTCTTC.